Listed below are T cell receptor beta chains from one sample, sequenced in a study of blood T cell repertoires in COVID-19. The table came from immunoSEQ multiplex PCR; TCRdb's copy has only in-frame clones and leaves some out. The profile shows a few hundred thousand clones, 82% of them singletons. What was sequenced was peripheral blood. Source of these receptors: a woman between 18 and 30 years old with acute or convalescent COVID-19. The CDR3 runs from the conserved cysteine through the conserved F or W. A D gene is named only where the DNA matches it firmly. Expanded clones are given a class, and other clones once, few, many or no size at all.

clone_size j_call d_call v_call cdr3_nt cdr3_aa
. TRBJ2-7 TRBD1 TRBV12-5 TGTGCTAGTGGTTTGGTACCCAGGGGGCTCTACGAGCAGTACTTC CASGLVPRGLYEQYF
. TRBJ2-1 . TRBV12-2 TGTGCAAGTCGCCTAGGGGTTAGCGGAGTGGGGAATGAGCAGTTCTTC CASRLGVSGVGNEQFF
. TRBJ2-1 . TRBV27 TGTGCCAGCAGCCGGGACTCCAGCTCCTACAATGAGCAGTTCTTC CASSRDSSSYNEQFF
few TRBJ1-1 . TRBV3-1/TRBV3-2 TGTGCCAGCAGCCAAGATTTGAGGATGAACACTGAAGCTTTCTTT CASSQDLRMNTEAFF
. TRBJ2-5 . TRBV19 TGTGCCAGTAGCTCCGGTGGCCAAGAGACCCAGTACTTC CASSSGGQETQYF
. TRBJ2-1 . TRBV10-1 TGCGCCAGCAGTCGGGACAAAACCTACAATGAGCAGTTCTTC CASSRDKTYNEQFF
. TRBJ2-7 TRBD2 TRBV13 TGTGCCAGCAGCTTAGGCCGCGGGAGATCCTACGAGCAGTACTTC CASSLGRGRSYEQYF
. TRBJ2-1 . TRBV3-1/TRBV3-2 TGTGCCAGCAGCCAAGCTCCTCGCGGGTCCTACAATGAGCAGTTCTTC CASSQAPRGSYNEQFF
. TRBJ2-7 TRBD2 TRBV9 TGTGCCAGCAGCGAGGGTAGCGGGACCACCTACGAGCAGTACTTC CASSEGSGTTYEQYF
. TRBJ2-1 . TRBV7-2 TGTGCCAGCAGCTTAGTACTAGCTTCCTACAATGAGCAGTTCTTC CASSLVLASYNEQFF
. TRBJ1-5 TRBD1 TRBV6-5 TGTGCCAGCAGTTATGTACAGGGGAATCAGCCCCAGCATTTT CASSYVQGNQPQHF
. TRBJ2-2 . TRBV9 TGTGCCAGCAGCGTAGGACCGGGGTACACCGGGGAGCTGTTTTTT CASSVGPGYTGELFF
many TRBJ2-3 TRBD2 TRBV28 TGTGCCAGCAGTTTCCCAATTGGACTAGTAGGCACAGATACGCAGTATTTT CASSFPIGLVGTDTQYF
once TRBJ2-1 TRBD2 TRBV27 TGTGCCAGCAGTTTATATGCGGGAGACGACGTGGGGGAGCAGTTCTTC CASSLYAGDDVGEQFF
once TRBJ1-2 TRBD1 TRBV19 TGTGCCAGTAGATCGGGACAGGGTGTTCGGGGCTACACCTTC CASRSGQGVRGYTF
few TRBJ2-3 TRBD2 TRBV3-1/TRBV3-2 TGTGCCAGCAGCCAAGCCGGGAGGGGTTTGGGAGATACGCAGTATTTT CASSQAGRGLGDTQYF
. TRBJ2-7 . TRBV28 TGTGCCAGCACCGGAGTAGCGGTCGGTTCCTACGAGCAGTACTTC CASTGVAVGSYEQYF
once TRBJ2-1 TRBD2 TRBV10-3 TGTGCCATCAGTCTAGCGGGTGGCCGGGTAGGTGAGCAGTTCTTC CAISLAGGRVGEQFF
. TRBJ1-4 . TRBV19 TGTGCCACCTCGCGGGGGCATGGTGAAAAACTGTTTTTT CATSRGHGEKLFF
. TRBJ1-2 . TRBV7-2 TGTGCCAGCAGCACCAACTACTATGGCTACACCTTC CASSTNYYGYTF
. TRBJ1-6 . TRBV5-4 TGTGCCAGCAGCTTGTGGGGGGGCGGGGCTTCACCCCTCCACTTT CASSLWGGGASPLHF
. TRBJ2-7 . TRBV5-6 TGTGCCAGCAGCTTGGCCAGCGACGAGCAGTACTTC CASSLASDEQYF